This T cell receptor (beta chain) appears in the sequencing data of a study of blood T cell repertoires in COVID-19. Study-level background: From T cells, B-cell-depleted T cells, or PBMCs came the material, which was cDNA or gDNA.

CDR3 length: 13 amino acids. CDR1 is KGHSH and CDR2 is LQKENI in the germline V gene. Losses at the gene ends were 5 bases for V and 9 bases for J; bases not matched to a gene: 7. Clones were read by immunoSEQ multiplex PCR, and TCRdb kept only the in-frame ones, dropping some. The sample contains about 100,000 clones, more than 70% of which appear only once. This chain joins TRBV18 and TRBJ2-1; 7 nucleotides align to TRBD1. The material sequenced was peripheral blood. The sequence was collected from a human donor in a cohort sampled during active COVID-19. CDR3 in amino acids: CASSFTGESEQFF. The CDR3 region has the DNA TGTGCCAGCTCATTTACAGGGGAAAGTGAGCAGTTCTTC.